This record covers a single T cell receptor beta chain. In the authors' workflow: Reference gene primer amplification in the assay estimated nucleated cell counts. Sequencing was performed with immunoSEQ multiplex PCR; in TCRdb, only in-frame clones are kept and a portion is missing. V and J calls and clone size are copied from that table; D and trimming were computed from the DNA. The sample yields under 45,000 clones, about 90% seen once. CDR3 length: 17 amino acids. Germline lookup yields CDR1 SGHTS and CDR2 YDEGEE. Trimming removed 4 bases from V and 1 base from J, with 18 bases in between. This specimen comes from a study of blood T cell repertoires in COVID-19. Across the whole study: Some COVID-19 samples were acute and others convalescent; all came from the United States, Italy and Spain. Sources were T cells, B-cell-depleted T cells, or PBMCs; the material itself was cDNA or gDNA.

This TCR came from a human donor in a cohort sampled during active COVID-19. The rearrangement links TRBV5-8 to TRBJ1-5; the D gene is possibly TRBD1 (6 bases). The sample taken for sequencing was peripheral blood. CDR3 in amino acids: CASSQQRTAISNQPQHF. The CDR3 nucleotides read TGTGCCAGCAGCCAACAACGGACAGCTATAAGCAATCAGCCCCAGCATTTT.